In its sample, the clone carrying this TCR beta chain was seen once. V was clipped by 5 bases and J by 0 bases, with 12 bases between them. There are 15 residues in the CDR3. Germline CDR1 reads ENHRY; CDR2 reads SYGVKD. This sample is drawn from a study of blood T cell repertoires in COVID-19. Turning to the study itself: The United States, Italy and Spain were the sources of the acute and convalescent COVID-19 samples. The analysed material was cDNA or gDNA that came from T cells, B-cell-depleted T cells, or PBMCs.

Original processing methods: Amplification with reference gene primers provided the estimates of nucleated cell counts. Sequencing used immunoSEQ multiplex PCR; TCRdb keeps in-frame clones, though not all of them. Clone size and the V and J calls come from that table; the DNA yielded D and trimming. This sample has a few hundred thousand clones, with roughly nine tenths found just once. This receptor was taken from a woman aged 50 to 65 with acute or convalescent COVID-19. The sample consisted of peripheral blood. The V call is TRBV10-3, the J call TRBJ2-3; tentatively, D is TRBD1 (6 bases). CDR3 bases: TGTGCCATCAGTTTCGGACAGCTTAGCACAGATACGCAGTATTTT. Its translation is CAISFGQLSTDTQYF.